This is a list of T cell receptor beta chains from one sample in a study of T cells in tumors after PD-1 blockade. Using immunoSEQ multiplex PCR, the repertoire was profiled, and TCRdb retains in-frame clones only, with some absent. This sample yields 60,000 or so clones, of which roughly 75% are seen a single time; 13% belongs to the top ten. Sequenced here: PBMCs, sampled before anti-PD-1 treatment. The receptors were gathered from a human donor with basal cell carcinoma. CDR3s include the opening cysteine and the closing phenylalanine or tryptophan. D genes are given only for firm matches. Only part of the rows carry a size: once, few, many, or a class if the clone is expanded.

abundance: NA
j_gene: TRBJ1-1
d_gene: TRBD1
v_gene: TRBV4-1
len: 14
CDR3nt: TGCGCCAGCAGCCAAGGACAGGGGAACACTGAAGCTTTCTTT
CDR3aa: CASSQGQGNTEAFF

abundance: NA
j_gene: TRBJ2-7
d_gene: NA
v_gene: TRBV5-6
len: 15
CDR3nt: TGTGCCAGCAGCTTCCAACAGGAGGTCGTTTACGAGCAGTACTTC
CDR3aa: CASSFQQEVVYEQYF

abundance: NA
j_gene: TRBJ1-1
d_gene: NA
v_gene: TRBV18
len: 12
CDR3nt: TGTGCCAGCTCACCAGCGAACACTGAAGCTTTCTTT
CDR3aa: CASSPANTEAFF

abundance: NA
j_gene: TRBJ2-3
d_gene: NA
v_gene: TRBV2
len: 12
CDR3nt: TGTGCCAGCAGTGATTCGGGCGGCCAGGGGTATTTT
CDR3aa: CASSDSGGQGYF

abundance: NA
j_gene: TRBJ2-5
d_gene: NA
v_gene: TRBV19
len: 16
CDR3nt: TGTGCCAGTAGTATAGTCGTCGGGCCGGTAAGGAAGACCCAGTACTTC
CDR3aa: CASSIVVGPVRKTQYF

abundance: NA
j_gene: TRBJ2-5
d_gene: NA
v_gene: TRBV3-1/TRBV3-2
len: 15
CDR3nt: TGTGCCAGCAGCCGGCAGGTTAGGGCGCGGGAGACCCAGTACTTC
CDR3aa: CASSRQVRARETQYF

abundance: NA
j_gene: TRBJ1-5
d_gene: TRBD1
v_gene: TRBV2
len: 14
CDR3nt: TGTGCCAGCAGTGGAGGACAGGGCAATCAGCCCCAGCATTTT
CDR3aa: CASSGGQGNQPQHF

abundance: few
j_gene: TRBJ2-2
d_gene: TRBD2
v_gene: TRBV5-1
len: 17
CDR3nt: TGCGCCAGCAGCTTGGTAGCGGGGGAGTCGAACACCGGGGAGCTGTTTTTT
CDR3aa: CASSLVAGESNTGELFF

abundance: NA
j_gene: TRBJ2-5
d_gene: TRBD2
v_gene: TRBV7-6
len: 14
CDR3nt: TGTGCCAGCAGCTTAGCGGGGGGGAAAGAGACCCAGTACTTC
CDR3aa: CASSLAGGKETQYF

abundance: NA
j_gene: TRBJ2-5
d_gene: NA
v_gene: TRBV18
len: 12
CDR3nt: TGTGCCAGCTCACCGGTCGAAGAGACCCAGTACTTC
CDR3aa: CASSPVEETQYF

abundance: NA
j_gene: TRBJ2-7
d_gene: TRBD1
v_gene: TRBV5-6
len: 13
CDR3nt: TGTGCCAGCAGCCCCGGGACAGCCCTCGAGCAGTACTTC
CDR3aa: CASSPGTALEQYF

abundance: NA
j_gene: TRBJ2-5
d_gene: NA
v_gene: TRBV5-1
len: 16
CDR3nt: TGCGCCAGCAGCTTGGGGGGTAGCGGCCTAAAAGAGACCCAGTACTTC
CDR3aa: CASSLGGSGLKETQYF

abundance: NA
j_gene: TRBJ2-3
d_gene: NA
v_gene: TRBV7-2
len: 16
CDR3nt: TGTGCCAGCAGCTTAGATGTCCCCAGGGCCACAGATACGCAGTATTTT
CDR3aa: CASSLDVPRATDTQYF

abundance: NA
j_gene: TRBJ1-6
d_gene: TRBD1
v_gene: TRBV11-1
len: 16
CDR3nt: TGTGCCAGCAGCCTCCGACAGGGGACGAGCTGGTCACCCCTCCACTTT
CDR3aa: CASSLRQGTSWSPLHF

abundance: NA
j_gene: TRBJ1-1
d_gene: NA
v_gene: TRBV12-3/TRBV12-4
len: 13
CDR3nt: TGTGCCAGCAGTGGGGGGCGGAACACTGAAGCTTTCTTT
CDR3aa: CASSGGRNTEAFF

abundance: once
j_gene: TRBJ2-5
d_gene: TRBD2
v_gene: TRBV6-5
len: 15
CDR3nt: TGTGCCAGCAGTTCGAGCGGGGCAGGAAGGGAGACCCAGTACTTC
CDR3aa: CASSSSGAGRETQYF

abundance: NA
j_gene: TRBJ2-1
d_gene: TRBD2
v_gene: TRBV7-3
len: 15
CDR3nt: TGTGCCAGCAGCTCCCAAAATAGCGGGGAAGGTGAGCAGTTCTTC
CDR3aa: CASSSQNSGEGEQFF

abundance: few
j_gene: TRBJ1-1
d_gene: NA
v_gene: TRBV6-1
len: 18
CDR3nt: TGTGCCAGCAGTGAAGAAGCAGGGCTCAAGAGTTTGAACACTGAAGCTTTCTTT
CDR3aa: CASSEEAGLKSLNTEAFF

abundance: few
j_gene: TRBJ1-5
d_gene: NA
v_gene: TRBV10-3
len: 12
CDR3nt: TGTGCCATCAGTGAGCCTAAGCAGCCCCAGCATTTT
CDR3aa: CAISEPKQPQHF

abundance: NA
j_gene: TRBJ2-7
d_gene: TRBD1
v_gene: TRBV27
len: 15
CDR3nt: TGTGCCAGCAGTCAAAAGGGGACAGGGGCCTACGAGCAGTACTTC
CDR3aa: CASSQKGTGAYEQYF

abundance: NA
j_gene: TRBJ1-2
d_gene: TRBD1
v_gene: TRBV12-3/TRBV12-4
len: 12
CDR3nt: TGTGCCAGCAGTTTCCAGGGGGATGGCTACACCTTC
CDR3aa: CASSFQGDGYTF

abundance: NA
j_gene: TRBJ1-4
d_gene: TRBD1
v_gene: TRBV18
len: 15
CDR3nt: TGTGCCAGCTCGGATAACAGGGGGATTGGAGAAAAACTGTTTTTT
CDR3aa: CASSDNRGIGEKLFF

abundance: NA
j_gene: TRBJ1-2
d_gene: NA
v_gene: TRBV28
len: 13
CDR3nt: TGTGCCAGCAGCCCCCACCGAAACTATGGCTACACCTTC
CDR3aa: CASSPHRNYGYTF

abundance: NA
j_gene: TRBJ1-3
d_gene: NA
v_gene: TRBV4-1
len: 16
CDR3nt: TGCGCCAGCAGCCAAGAAACCCTGATCTCTGGAAACACCATATATTTT
CDR3aa: CASSQETLISGNTIYF

abundance: NA
j_gene: TRBJ2-3
d_gene: NA
v_gene: TRBV12-3/TRBV12-4
len: 11
CDR3nt: TGTGCCAGCAGTCGCACAGATACGCAGTATTTT
CDR3aa: CASSRTDTQYF

abundance: NA
j_gene: TRBJ2-7
d_gene: NA
v_gene: TRBV19
len: 16
CDR3nt: TGTGCCAGTAGTATACCCCAGGGAAGCCCCTCCTACGAGCAGTACTTC
CDR3aa: CASSIPQGSPSYEQYF

abundance: many
j_gene: TRBJ2-1
d_gene: NA
v_gene: TRBV12-5
len: 12
CDR3nt: TGTGCTAGTGGCAAAAATTACAATGAGCAGTTCTTC
CDR3aa: CASGKNYNEQFF

abundance: NA
j_gene: TRBJ1-5
d_gene: NA
v_gene: TRBV6-5
len: 13
CDR3nt: TGTGCCAGCAGTCCCGGCGGCAGACAGCCCCAGCATTTT
CDR3aa: CASSPGGRQPQHF

abundance: few
j_gene: TRBJ2-6
d_gene: TRBD1
v_gene: TRBV4-1
len: 17
CDR3nt: TGCGCCAGCAGCCCCAGGGGGCGGGCAGCCGGGGCCAACGTCCTGACTTTC
CDR3aa: CASSPRGRAAGANVLTF

abundance: NA
j_gene: TRBJ2-5
d_gene: NA
v_gene: TRBV11-3
len: 12
CDR3nt: TGTGCCAGCAGCCCGAGTCTCCCACCCCAGTACTTC
CDR3aa: CASSPSLPPQYF

abundance: NA
j_gene: TRBJ2-3
d_gene: NA
v_gene: TRBV11-1
len: 14
CDR3nt: TGTGCCAGCAGCTTTTCCCCTAGCACAGATACGCAGTATTTT
CDR3aa: CASSFSPSTDTQYF

abundance: NA
j_gene: TRBJ2-5
d_gene: TRBD2
v_gene: TRBV3-1/TRBV3-2
len: 16
CDR3nt: TGTGCCAGCAGCCAAGTCCTAGCGGGGGGCCACGAGACCCAGTACTTC
CDR3aa: CASSQVLAGGHETQYF

abundance: NA
j_gene: TRBJ2-6
d_gene: NA
v_gene: TRBV10-3
len: 12
CDR3nt: TGTGCCATCTACTCTGGGGCCAACGTCCTGACTTTC
CDR3aa: CAIYSGANVLTF

abundance: NA
j_gene: TRBJ2-7
d_gene: NA
v_gene: TRBV5-1
len: 12
CDR3nt: TGCGCCAGCAGCAACAAAGTCTACGAGCAGTACTTC
CDR3aa: CASSNKVYEQYF

abundance: NA
j_gene: TRBJ1-1
d_gene: NA
v_gene: TRBV7-2
len: 14
CDR3nt: TGTGCCAGCAGCCCCGGCGGGCTGGTCACTGAAGCTTTCTTT
CDR3aa: CASSPGGLVTEAFF

abundance: NA
j_gene: TRBJ1-2
d_gene: TRBD1
v_gene: TRBV3-1/TRBV3-2
len: 14
CDR3nt: TGTGCCAGCAGCTTGGACAGGGACTACTATGGCTACACCTTC
CDR3aa: CASSLDRDYYGYTF

abundance: NA
j_gene: TRBJ1-3
d_gene: NA
v_gene: TRBV19
len: 15
CDR3nt: TGTGCCAGTAGTATTAAGACGGGAGCTGGAAACACCATATATTTT
CDR3aa: CASSIKTGAGNTIYF

abundance: NA
j_gene: TRBJ2-3
d_gene: NA
v_gene: TRBV6-6
len: 14
CDR3nt: TGTGCCAGCAGTTCCCGACTAGGCCCAGATACGCAGTATTTT
CDR3aa: CASSSRLGPDTQYF

abundance: NA
j_gene: TRBJ1-2
d_gene: NA
v_gene: TRBV12-3/TRBV12-4
len: 13
CDR3nt: TGTGCCAGCAGCCCCCAAGGGGGCTATGGCTACACCTTC
CDR3aa: CASSPQGGYGYTF

abundance: NA
j_gene: TRBJ1-4
d_gene: NA
v_gene: TRBV4-2
len: 15
CDR3nt: TGTGCCAGCAGCCAAGATCGGTCGGCGGACCAAAAACTGTTTTTT
CDR3aa: CASSQDRSADQKLFF

abundance: NA
j_gene: TRBJ1-2
d_gene: TRBD1
v_gene: TRBV5-1
len: 14
CDR3nt: TGCGCCAGCAGACCGGGACAGGGAAGGCCTGGCTACACCTTC
CDR3aa: CASRPGQGRPGYTF

abundance: NA
j_gene: TRBJ2-7
d_gene: NA
v_gene: TRBV9
len: 14
CDR3nt: TGTGCCAGCAACGCGGGGGACATATCCTACGAGCAGTACTTC
CDR3aa: CASNAGDISYEQYF

abundance: NA
j_gene: TRBJ1-1
d_gene: NA
v_gene: TRBV7-6
len: 16
CDR3nt: TGTGCCAGCAGCTTGTATGGGGGCAATTCGGCGACTGAAGCTTTCTTT
CDR3aa: CASSLYGGNSATEAFF

abundance: NA
j_gene: TRBJ1-1
d_gene: NA
v_gene: TRBV2
len: 14
CDR3nt: TGTGCCAGTAGGCTACGTCCACAGGAAACTGAAGCTTTCTTT
CDR3aa: CASRLRPQETEAFF

abundance: few
j_gene: TRBJ1-6
d_gene: TRBD1
v_gene: TRBV7-9
len: 15
CDR3nt: TGTGCCAGCAGTCCTACTGGACAGGGGAATTCACCCCTCCACTTT
CDR3aa: CASSPTGQGNSPLHF

abundance: few
j_gene: TRBJ1-4
d_gene: NA
v_gene: TRBV6-5
len: 14
CDR3nt: TGTGCCAGCTCCCGGGACCTAACTAATGAAAAACTGTTTTTT
CDR3aa: CASSRDLTNEKLFF

abundance: NA
j_gene: TRBJ2-3
d_gene: TRBD1
v_gene: TRBV5-1
len: 16
CDR3nt: TGCGCCAGCAGCTTGGCGGAGACAGGGGGCCAGGATACGCAGTATTTT
CDR3aa: CASSLAETGGQDTQYF

abundance: NA
j_gene: TRBJ2-7
d_gene: NA
v_gene: TRBV6-5
len: 12
CDR3nt: TGTGCCAGCATGAGTAATCAATACGAGCAGTACTTC
CDR3aa: CASMSNQYEQYF

abundance: once
j_gene: TRBJ2-7
d_gene: NA
v_gene: TRBV10-3
len: 13
CDR3nt: TGTGCCATCGCGGGACAGAGCAACTACGAGCAGTACTTC
CDR3aa: CAIAGQSNYEQYF

abundance: NA
j_gene: TRBJ2-5
d_gene: NA
v_gene: TRBV18
len: 13
CDR3nt: TGTGCCAGCTCACCATTGGGGGGTGAGACCCAGTACTTC
CDR3aa: CASSPLGGETQYF

abundance: few
j_gene: TRBJ1-2
d_gene: TRBD1
v_gene: TRBV15
len: 13
CDR3nt: TGTGCCACCAGCAGTGGACAGGGCTATGGCTACACCTTC
CDR3aa: CATSSGQGYGYTF

abundance: few
j_gene: TRBJ2-1
d_gene: NA
v_gene: TRBV18
len: 16
CDR3nt: TGTGCCAGCTCGCCGGAAACAGGGTTCTCCTACAATGAGCAGTTCTTC
CDR3aa: CASSPETGFSYNEQFF

abundance: NA
j_gene: TRBJ1-1
d_gene: NA
v_gene: TRBV6-5
len: 15
CDR3nt: TGTGCCAGCAGCGACGGGTCAATCCAGAACACTGAAGCTTTCTTT
CDR3aa: CASSDGSIQNTEAFF

abundance: NA
j_gene: TRBJ2-7
d_gene: NA
v_gene: TRBV5-1
len: 15
CDR3nt: TGCGCCAGCAGCTTGGGGTTACTTGGCGAGGGCGAGCAGTACTTC
CDR3aa: CASSLGLLGEGEQYF

abundance: NA
j_gene: TRBJ2-3
d_gene: TRBD2
v_gene: TRBV10-1
len: 18
CDR3nt: TGCGCCAGCTCGGCCCGGCCTAGCGGGGTGTCCCTAAAAGATACGCAGTATTTT
CDR3aa: CASSARPSGVSLKDTQYF